A selection of T cell receptor beta chains follows, all from one sample in a study of OX40 agonist ivuxolimab in advanced cancers. Only in-frame clones appear in the TCRdb table, and some are missing; sequencing was by immunoSEQ multiplex PCR. The sample consists of tens of thousands of clones, roughly nine tenths of them appearing once. Material: CD4+ or CD8+ T cells sorted from blood, obtained in a trial of the OX40 agonist ivuxolimab. The receptors here all came from an adult with an advanced solid tumor such as melanoma, head and neck, liver or kidney cancer. Both conserved end residues are part of each CDR3.

v_call: TRBV11-2; j_call: TRBJ2-7; cdr3_aa: CASSLRNRISYEQYF
v_call: TRBV7-2; j_call: TRBJ1-3; cdr3_aa: CASSLEGMSGNTIYF
v_call: TRBV7-9; j_call: TRBJ1-1; cdr3_aa: CASRKDGRNTEAFF
v_call: TRBV29-1; j_call: TRBJ1-5; cdr3_aa: CSAAEPGIGPQHF
v_call: TRBV7-8; j_call: TRBJ2-5; cdr3_aa: CASTKTRELKETQYF
v_call: TRBV5-1; j_call: TRBJ2-2; cdr3_aa: CASSPIPSGSAGELFF
v_call: TRBV30; j_call: TRBJ2-2; cdr3_aa: CAWGRDARGELFF
v_call: TRBV5-1; j_call: TRBJ1-2; cdr3_aa: CASSLEEYGYTF
v_call: TRBV5-1; j_call: TRBJ2-5; cdr3_aa: CASSLATSGGGSGETQYF
v_call: TRBV9; j_call: TRBJ2-2; cdr3_aa: CASSASIWGDGELFF
v_call: TRBV5-1; j_call: TRBJ2-3; cdr3_aa: CASSLDSGRGTDTQYF
v_call: TRBV7-8; j_call: TRBJ2-1; cdr3_aa: CASSSTGTPSYNEQFF
v_call: TRBV7-9; j_call: TRBJ2-2; cdr3_aa: CASSSDANTGELFF
v_call: TRBV5-6; j_call: TRBJ2-7; cdr3_aa: CASSLGDRASYEQYF
v_call: TRBV2; j_call: TRBJ1-1; cdr3_aa: CASGATDMNTEAFF
v_call: TRBV28; j_call: TRBJ1-1; cdr3_aa: CASMVSGGNTEAFF
v_call: TRBV2; j_call: TRBJ2-1; cdr3_aa: CASSETSGNYEQFF
v_call: TRBV5-5; j_call: TRBJ2-1; cdr3_aa: CASSFYPPGQINNEQFF
v_call: TRBV19; j_call: TRBJ1-2; cdr3_aa: CASSKQHGYTF
v_call: TRBV27; j_call: TRBJ2-3; cdr3_aa: CASSSSGRGTDTQYF
v_call: TRBV18; j_call: TRBJ2-2; cdr3_aa: CASSPLGLAGGTGELFF
v_call: TRBV5-1; j_call: TRBJ1-1; cdr3_aa: CASSLEMGQGRRAFF
v_call: TRBV27; j_call: TRBJ1-5; cdr3_aa: CASRGDGGGNQPQHF
v_call: TRBV29-1; j_call: TRBJ2-1; cdr3_aa: CSVLGPGDSYNEQFF